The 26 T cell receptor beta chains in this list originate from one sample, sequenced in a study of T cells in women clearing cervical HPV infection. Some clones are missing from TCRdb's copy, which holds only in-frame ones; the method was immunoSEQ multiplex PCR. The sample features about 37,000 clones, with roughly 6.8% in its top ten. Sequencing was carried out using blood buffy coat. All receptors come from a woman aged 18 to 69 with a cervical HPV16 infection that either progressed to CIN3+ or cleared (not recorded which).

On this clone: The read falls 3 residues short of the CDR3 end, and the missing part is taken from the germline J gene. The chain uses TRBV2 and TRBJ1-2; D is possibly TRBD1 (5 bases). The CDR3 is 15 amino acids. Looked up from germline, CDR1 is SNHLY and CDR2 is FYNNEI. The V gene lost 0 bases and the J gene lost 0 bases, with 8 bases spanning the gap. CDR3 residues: CASSEARGPNYGYTF. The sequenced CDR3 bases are TGTGCCAGCAGTGAAGCGCGGGGCCCTAACTATGGC.

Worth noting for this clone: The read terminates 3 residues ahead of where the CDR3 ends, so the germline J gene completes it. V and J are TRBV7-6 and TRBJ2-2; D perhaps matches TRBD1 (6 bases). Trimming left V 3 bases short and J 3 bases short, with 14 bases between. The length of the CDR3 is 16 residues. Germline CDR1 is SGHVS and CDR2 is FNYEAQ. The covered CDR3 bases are TGTGCCAGCAGCTTGGTGGACAGTGTATACACCGGGGAG. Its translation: CASSLVDSVYTGE. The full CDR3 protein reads CASSLVDSVYTGELFF. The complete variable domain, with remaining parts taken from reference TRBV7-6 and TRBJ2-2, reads GAGVSQSPRYKVTKRGQDVALRCDPISGHVSLYWYRQALGQGPEFLTYFNYEAQQDKSGLPNDRFSAERPEGSISTLTIQRTEQRDSAMYRCASSLVDSVYTGELFFGEGSRLTVL.

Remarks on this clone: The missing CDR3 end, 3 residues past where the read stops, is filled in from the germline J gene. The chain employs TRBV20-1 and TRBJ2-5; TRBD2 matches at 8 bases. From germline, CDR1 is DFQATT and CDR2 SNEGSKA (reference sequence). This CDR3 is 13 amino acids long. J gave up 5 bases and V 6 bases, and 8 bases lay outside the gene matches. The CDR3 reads CSAIQRETETQYF. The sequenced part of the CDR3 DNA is TGCAGTGCGATACAGCGGGAGACTGAGACC.

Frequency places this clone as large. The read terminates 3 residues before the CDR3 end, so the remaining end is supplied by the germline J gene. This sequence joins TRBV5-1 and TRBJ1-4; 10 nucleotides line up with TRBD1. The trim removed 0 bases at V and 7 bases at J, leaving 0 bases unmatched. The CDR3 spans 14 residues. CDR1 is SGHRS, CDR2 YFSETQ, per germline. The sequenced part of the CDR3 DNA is TGCGCCAGCAGCTTGGGACAGGGGGCTGAAAAA. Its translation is CASSLGQGAEK. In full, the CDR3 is CASSLGQGAEKLFF.

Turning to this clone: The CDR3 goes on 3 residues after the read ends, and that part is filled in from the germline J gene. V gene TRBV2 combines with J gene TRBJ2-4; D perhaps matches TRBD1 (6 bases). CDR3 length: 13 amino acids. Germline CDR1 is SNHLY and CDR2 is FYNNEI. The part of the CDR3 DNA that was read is TGTGCCAGCAGTGAACAGGGGCCCTATGGT. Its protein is CASSEQGPYG. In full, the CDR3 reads CASSEQGPYGQYF.

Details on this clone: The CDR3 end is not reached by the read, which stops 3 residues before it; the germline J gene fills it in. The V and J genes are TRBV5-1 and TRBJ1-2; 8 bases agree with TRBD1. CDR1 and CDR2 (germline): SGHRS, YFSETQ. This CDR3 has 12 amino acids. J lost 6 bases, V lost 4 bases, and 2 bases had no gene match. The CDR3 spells CASSVTGDGYTF. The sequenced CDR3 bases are TGCGCCAGCAGCGTGACAGGGGATGGC.

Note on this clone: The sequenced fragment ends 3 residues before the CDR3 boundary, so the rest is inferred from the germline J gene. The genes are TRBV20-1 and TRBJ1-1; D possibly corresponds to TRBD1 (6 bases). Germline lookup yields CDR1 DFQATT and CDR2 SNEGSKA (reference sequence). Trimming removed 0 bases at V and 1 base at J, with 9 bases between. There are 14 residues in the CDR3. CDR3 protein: CSARESRGNTEAFF. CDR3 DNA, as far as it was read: TGCAGTGCTAGAGAGTCCAGGGGGAACACTGAA.

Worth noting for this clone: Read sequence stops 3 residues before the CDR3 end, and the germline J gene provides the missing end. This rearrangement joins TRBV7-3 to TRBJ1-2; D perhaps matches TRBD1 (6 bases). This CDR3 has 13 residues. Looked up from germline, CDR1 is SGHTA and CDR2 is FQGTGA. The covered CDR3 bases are TGTGCCAGCAGCGTCTCGGCGGGGGGCGAC. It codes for CASSVSAGGD. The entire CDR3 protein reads CASSVSAGGDYTF.

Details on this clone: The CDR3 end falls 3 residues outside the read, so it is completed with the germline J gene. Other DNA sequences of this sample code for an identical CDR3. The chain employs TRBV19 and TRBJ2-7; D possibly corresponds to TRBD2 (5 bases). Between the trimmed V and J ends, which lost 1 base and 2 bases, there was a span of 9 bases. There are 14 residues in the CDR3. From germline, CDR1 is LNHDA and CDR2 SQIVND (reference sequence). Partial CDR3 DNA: TGTGCCAGTAGTATAGGAACGGGGACCTACGAG. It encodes CASSIGTGTYE. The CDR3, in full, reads CASSIGTGTYEQYF. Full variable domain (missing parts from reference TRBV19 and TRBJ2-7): DGGITQSPKYLFRKEGQNVTLSCEQNLNHDAMYWYRQDPGQGLRLIYYSQIVNDFQKGDIAEGYSVSREKKESFPLTVTSAQKNPTAFYLCASSIGTGTYEQYFGPGTRLTVT.

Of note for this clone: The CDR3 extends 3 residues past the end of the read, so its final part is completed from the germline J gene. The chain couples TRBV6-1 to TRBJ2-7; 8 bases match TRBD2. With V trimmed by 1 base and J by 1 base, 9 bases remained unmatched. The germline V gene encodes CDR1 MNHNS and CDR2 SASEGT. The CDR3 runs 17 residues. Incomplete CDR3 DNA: TGTGCCAGCAGTGAAGGCTTCACTAGCGGTAATTCCTACGAG. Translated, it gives CASSEGFTSGNSYE. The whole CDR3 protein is CASSEGFTSGNSYEQYF.

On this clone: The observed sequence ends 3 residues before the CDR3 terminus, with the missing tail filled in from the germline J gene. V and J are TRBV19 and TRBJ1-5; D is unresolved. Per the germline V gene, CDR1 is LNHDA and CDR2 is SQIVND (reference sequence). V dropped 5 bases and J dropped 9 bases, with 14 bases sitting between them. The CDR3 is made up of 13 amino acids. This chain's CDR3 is CASSSQEGGPQHF. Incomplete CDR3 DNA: TGTGCCAGTAGTTCGCAGGAAGGAGGGCCC.

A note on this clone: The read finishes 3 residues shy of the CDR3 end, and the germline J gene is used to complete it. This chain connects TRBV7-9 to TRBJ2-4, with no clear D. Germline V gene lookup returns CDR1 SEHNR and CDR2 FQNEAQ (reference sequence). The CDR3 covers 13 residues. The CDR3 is CASSLAINYGQYF. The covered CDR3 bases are TGTGCCAGCAGCTTAGCCATAAACTATGGT.

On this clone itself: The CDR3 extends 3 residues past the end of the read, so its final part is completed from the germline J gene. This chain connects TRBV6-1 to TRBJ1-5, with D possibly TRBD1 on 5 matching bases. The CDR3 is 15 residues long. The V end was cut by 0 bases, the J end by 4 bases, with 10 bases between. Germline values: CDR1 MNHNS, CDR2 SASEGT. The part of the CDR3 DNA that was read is TGTGCCAGCAGTGAAGCGGGGGGAGGGAATCAGCCC. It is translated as CASSEAGGGNQP. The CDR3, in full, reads CASSEAGGGNQPQHF.

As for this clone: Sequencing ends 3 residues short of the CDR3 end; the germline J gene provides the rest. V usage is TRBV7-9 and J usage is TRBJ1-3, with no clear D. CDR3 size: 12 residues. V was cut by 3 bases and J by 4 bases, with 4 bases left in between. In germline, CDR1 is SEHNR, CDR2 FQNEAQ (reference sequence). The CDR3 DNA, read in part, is TGTGCCAGCAGCTTGAGCGGAAACACC. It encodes CASSLSGNT. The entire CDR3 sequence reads CASSLSGNTIYF.

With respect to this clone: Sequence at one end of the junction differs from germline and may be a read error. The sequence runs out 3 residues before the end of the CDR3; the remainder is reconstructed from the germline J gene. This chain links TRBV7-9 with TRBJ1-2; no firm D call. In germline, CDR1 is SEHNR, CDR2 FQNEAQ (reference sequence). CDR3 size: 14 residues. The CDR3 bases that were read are TGTTCCAGCAGCTCTAGCGGGTCCTACAATGAC. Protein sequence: CSSSSSGSYND. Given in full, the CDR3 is CSSSSSGSYNDYTF.

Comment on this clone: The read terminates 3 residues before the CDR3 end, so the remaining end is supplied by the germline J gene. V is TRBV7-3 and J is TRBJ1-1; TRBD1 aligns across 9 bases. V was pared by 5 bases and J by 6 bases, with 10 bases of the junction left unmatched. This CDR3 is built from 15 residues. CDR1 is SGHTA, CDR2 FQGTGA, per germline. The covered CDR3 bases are TGTGCCAGCAGCCGATCCGGACAGGGGCATTCTGAA. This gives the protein CASSRSGQGHSE. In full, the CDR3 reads CASSRSGQGHSEAFF.

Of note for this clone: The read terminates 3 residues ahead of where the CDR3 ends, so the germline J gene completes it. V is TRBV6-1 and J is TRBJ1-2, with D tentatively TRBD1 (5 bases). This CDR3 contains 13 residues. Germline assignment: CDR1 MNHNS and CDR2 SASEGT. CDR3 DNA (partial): TGTGCCAGCAGTGAAGCGCTTCGGGGGGGC. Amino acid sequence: CASSEALRGG. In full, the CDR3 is CASSEALRGGYTF.

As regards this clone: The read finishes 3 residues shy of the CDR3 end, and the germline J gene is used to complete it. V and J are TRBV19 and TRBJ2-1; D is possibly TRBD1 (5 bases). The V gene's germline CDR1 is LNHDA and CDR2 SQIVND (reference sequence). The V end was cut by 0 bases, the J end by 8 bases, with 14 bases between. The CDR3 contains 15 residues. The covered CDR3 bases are TGTGCCAGTAGTATAGAGTGGCTCCCCAGGGATGAG. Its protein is CASSIEWLPRDE. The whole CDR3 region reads CASSIEWLPRDEQFF.

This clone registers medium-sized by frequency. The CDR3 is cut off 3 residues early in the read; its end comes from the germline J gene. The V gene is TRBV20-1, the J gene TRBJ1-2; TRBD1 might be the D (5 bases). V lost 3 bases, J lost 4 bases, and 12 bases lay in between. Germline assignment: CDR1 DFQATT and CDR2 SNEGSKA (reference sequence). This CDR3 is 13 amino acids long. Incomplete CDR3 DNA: TGCAGTGCTAGTACACCCGGGGGCTATGGC. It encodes CSASTPGGYG. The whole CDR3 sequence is CSASTPGGYGYTF.

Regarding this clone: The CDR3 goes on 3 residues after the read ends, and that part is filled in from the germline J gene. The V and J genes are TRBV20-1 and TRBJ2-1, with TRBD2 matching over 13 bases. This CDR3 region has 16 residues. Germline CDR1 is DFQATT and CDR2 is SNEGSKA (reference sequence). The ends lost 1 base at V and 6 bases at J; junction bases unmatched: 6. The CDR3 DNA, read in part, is TGCAGTGCTAGAGTCAGACTAGCGGGGGGCCTCAATGAG. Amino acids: CSARVRLAGGLNE. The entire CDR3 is CSARVRLAGGLNEQFF.

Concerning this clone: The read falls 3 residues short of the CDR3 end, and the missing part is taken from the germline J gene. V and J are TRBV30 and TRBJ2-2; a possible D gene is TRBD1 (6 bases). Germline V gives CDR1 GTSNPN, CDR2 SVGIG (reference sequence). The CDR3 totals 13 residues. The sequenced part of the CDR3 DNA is TGTGCCTCAAATGACAGGTTGGGTGAAAAG. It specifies CASNDRLGEK. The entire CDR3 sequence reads CASNDRLGEKLFF. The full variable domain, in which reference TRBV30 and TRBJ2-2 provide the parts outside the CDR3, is SQTIHQWPATLVQPVGSPLSLECTVEGTSNPNLYWYRQAAGRGLQLLFYSVGIGQISSEVPQNLSASRPQDRQFILSSKKLLLSDSGFYLCASNDRLGEKLFFGEGSRLTVL.

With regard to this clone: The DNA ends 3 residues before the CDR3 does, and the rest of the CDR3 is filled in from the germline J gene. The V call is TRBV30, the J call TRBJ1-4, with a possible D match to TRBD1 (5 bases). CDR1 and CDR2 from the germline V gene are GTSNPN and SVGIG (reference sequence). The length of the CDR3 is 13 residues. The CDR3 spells CAWSLGENSPLFF. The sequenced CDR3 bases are TGTGCCTGGAGTTTAGGGGAGAATTCACCA.

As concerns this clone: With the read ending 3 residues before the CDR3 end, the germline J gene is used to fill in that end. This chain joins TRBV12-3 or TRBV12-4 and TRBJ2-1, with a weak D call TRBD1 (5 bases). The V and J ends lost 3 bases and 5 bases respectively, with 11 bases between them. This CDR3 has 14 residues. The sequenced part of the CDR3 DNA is TGTGCCAGCAGTTTTTCCGCAGGGCACAATGAG. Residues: CASSFSAGHNE. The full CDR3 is CASSFSAGHNEQFF.

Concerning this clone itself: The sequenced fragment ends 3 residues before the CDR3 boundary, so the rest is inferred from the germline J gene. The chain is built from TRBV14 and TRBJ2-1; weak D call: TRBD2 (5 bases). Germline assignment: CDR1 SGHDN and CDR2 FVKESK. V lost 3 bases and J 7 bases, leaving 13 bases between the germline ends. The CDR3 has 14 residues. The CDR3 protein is CASSQELGLNEQFF. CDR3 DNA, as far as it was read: TGTGCCAGCAGCCAGGAACTAGGTTTAAATGAG.

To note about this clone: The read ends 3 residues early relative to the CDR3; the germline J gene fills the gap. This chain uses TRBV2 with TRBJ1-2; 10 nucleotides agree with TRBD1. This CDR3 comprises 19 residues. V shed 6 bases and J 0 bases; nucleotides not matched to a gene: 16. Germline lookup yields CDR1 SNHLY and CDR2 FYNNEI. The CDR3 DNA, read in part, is TGTGCCAGCAGGCCGGGACAGGGGCTTGAGGGGACTACTAACTATGGC. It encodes CASRPGQGLEGTTNYG. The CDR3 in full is CASRPGQGLEGTTNYGYTF.

The CDR3 sequence: CASSLSQGSEQYF. CDR3 DNA, as far as it was read: TGCGCCAGCAGCTTGTCGCAGGGGAGCGAG. The chain carries TRBV5-1 and TRBJ2-7, with D possibly being TRBD1 (6 bases). The read falls 3 residues short of the CDR3 end, and the missing part is taken from the germline J gene. Germline V gene lookup returns CDR1 SGHRS and CDR2 YFSETQ. This CDR3 spans 13 amino acids. V was clipped by 1 base and J by 6 bases, with 11 bases between them.